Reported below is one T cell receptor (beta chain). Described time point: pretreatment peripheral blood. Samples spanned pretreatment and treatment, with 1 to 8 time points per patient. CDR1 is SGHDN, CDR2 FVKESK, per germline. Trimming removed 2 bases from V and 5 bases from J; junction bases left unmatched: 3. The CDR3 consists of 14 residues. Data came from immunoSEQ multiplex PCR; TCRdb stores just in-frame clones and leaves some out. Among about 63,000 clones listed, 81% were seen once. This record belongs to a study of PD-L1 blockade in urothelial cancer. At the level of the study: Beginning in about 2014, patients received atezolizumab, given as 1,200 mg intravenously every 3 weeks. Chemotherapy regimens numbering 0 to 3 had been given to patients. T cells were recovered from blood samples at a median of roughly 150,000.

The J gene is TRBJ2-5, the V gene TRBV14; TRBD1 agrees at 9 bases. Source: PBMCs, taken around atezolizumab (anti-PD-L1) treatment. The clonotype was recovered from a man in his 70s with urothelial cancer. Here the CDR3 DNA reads TGTGCCAGCAGCCAAACAGGGGGCGCGGAGACCCAGTACTTC. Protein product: CASSQTGGAETQYF.